The text below deals with one T cell receptor beta chain. What antigen it recognizes has not been identified. Per-base qualities were not stored, and no clone one base away is much larger. Unmatched junction bases come to 2, with V trimmed by 3 bases and J by 4 bases. Looking up the germline V gene yields CDR1 SGHTA and CDR2 FQGTGA. The CDR3 has 15 amino acids, counting the end cysteine and phenylalanine. CDR3 DNA only is kept here, 45 bases in frame from base 1. Whole blood was collected in K2EDTA tubes by collaborating institutions according to the institutions' own protocols. For TCRbeta analysis, collaborators shipped samples as frozen whole blood, isolated PBMCs, or DNA extracted from either of those sample types. TCRbeta CDR3 regions were amplified from genomic DNA by means of the immunoSEQ Assay, a bias-controlled multiplex PCR. In the paper's pipeline: Nucleated cell counts per sample were estimated from amplification of reference gene primers within the assay. To quantify the absolute abundance of each unique TCRbeta CDR3 rearrangement, sequence reads were collapsed and filtered. For each sample, productive Simpson clonality was calculated as the square root of Simpson's diversity index over productive rearrangements. This is the immuneACCESS table as TCRdb keeps it, with only in-frame sequences that have V and J called. A part of the clones is gone; compared with another copy, unresolved V genes explain less than half, and the rest is unexplained. V and J calls and clone size come straight from that table; D and trimming were deduced from the DNA. In all, the sample holds 25,000 to 35,000 clones, and about 90% of those were seen once. Together, the top ten hold roughly 28% of the sample.

The sample is drawn from a study of blood T cell repertoires in COVID-19 (dated by TCRdb to about 2020). Regarding the research as a whole: Collaborator samples came from the United States, Italy and Spain and covered acute and convalescent phases of COVID-19. The repertoires were released in a freely available public database meant as a resource for research on the immune response to SARS-CoV-2. The samples were drawn from two sources: the first 160 participants of the ongoing ImmuneRACE study, and over 950 subjects contributed by 6 global collaborators. Where HLA class I and class II types were available, the types were taken from metadata supplied by the sample provider, not from assay-based typing. The prospective study material was composed of cDNA or gDNA derived from T cells, B-cell-depleted T cells, or PBMCs. Deeply sampled blood TCRbeta repertoires from subjects exposed to, actively infected with, or recovered from COVID-19 were included in the dataset. Nearly every sample came with metadata listing a de-identified subject ID, COVID-19 status, age in years and sex. Results the study describes overall, beyond this receptor: Clinical and demographic metadata were provided uncurated, with the amount varying by source and participant.

The chain is assembled from TRBV7-3 and TRBJ2-3, and TRBD2 aligns with 12 junction nucleotides. The clonotype originates from a human donor in a cohort sampled during active COVID-19. Sequences were obtained from peripheral blood. The nucleotide sequence is TGTGCCAGCAGCTTCCTAGCGGGGGGGCCAGATACGCAGTATTTT. It translates to CASSFLAGGPDTQYF.